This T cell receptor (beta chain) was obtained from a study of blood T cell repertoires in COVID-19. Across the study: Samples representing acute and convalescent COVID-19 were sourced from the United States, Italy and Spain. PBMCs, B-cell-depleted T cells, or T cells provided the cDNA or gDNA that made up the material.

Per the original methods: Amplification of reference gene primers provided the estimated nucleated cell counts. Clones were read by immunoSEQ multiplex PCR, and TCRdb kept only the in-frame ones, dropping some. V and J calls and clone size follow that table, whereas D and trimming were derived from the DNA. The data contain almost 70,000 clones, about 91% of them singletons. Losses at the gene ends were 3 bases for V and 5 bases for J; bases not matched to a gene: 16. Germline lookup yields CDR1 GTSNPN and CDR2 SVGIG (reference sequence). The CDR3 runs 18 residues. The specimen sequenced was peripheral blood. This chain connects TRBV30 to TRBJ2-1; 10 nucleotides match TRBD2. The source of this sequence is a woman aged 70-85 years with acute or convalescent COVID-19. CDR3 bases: TGTGCCTGGAGGTTGGGGGTGGGAGCGGGAGGGCCTAACAATGAGCAGTTCTTC. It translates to CAWRLGVGAGGPNNEQFF.